This T cell receptor beta chain was retrieved from a study of blood T cells in healthy people across ages (dated by TCRdb to between 2014 and 2017). Describing the broader study: In model experiments, template switching captured about one uniquely barcoded TCR beta cDNA molecule for every two T cells. Four age groups were formed from the donors: young (average approximately 17 years), middle-aged (around 37), aged (about 62) and long-lived (82). The study measured age-related changes in TCR beta repertoire diversity using deep sequencing normalized with unique cDNA molecular identifiers. Using the same blood draw, the study looked at two additional independent replicas of 1 million unique cDNA reads for two donors, one aged 18 to 30 and the other aged 80 or older.

The 39 donors, aged about 6 to 95 years, were systemically healthy Caucasian individuals from Russia. Approximately 9 milliliters of peripheral blood were collected from each donor into EDTA-treated Vacutainer tubes. Ficoll-Paque density-gradient centrifugation was used to isolate PBMCs, with at least 6 million per sample. Total RNA was extracted from PBMCs with Trizol reagent, with at least 6 micrograms obtained per sample. For every donor, an aliquot of PBMCs went through flow cytometry to measure the percentages of naive CD45RAhigh/CD27high T cells. General findings and caveats noted by the study authors: Observed TCR beta diversity correlated strongly with the percentage of naive T cells measured by flow cytometry. Estimates of total diversity based on one million sequenced T cells were regarded as lower bounds and as underestimates. The CMV infection status of donors was not known, potentially confounding age-related changes in expanded clonotypes. Compared with the aged group, the long-lived group had more naive CD4+ T cells, fewer expanded clones and increased TCR diversity, suggesting age selection. Observed TCR beta diversity per million T cells fell roughly linearly with age, and a significant reduction was already apparent by age around 40. Because profiling used bulk unsorted PBMCs, naive and antigen-experienced compartments could not be compared conclusively.

Receptors were amplified or captured by 5' RACE. Reads for this sample came from an Illumina HiSeq 2500. A second PCR of roughly 7 to 12 cycles was run with a J-beta primer mix and a sample-barcoded 5' primer. A template-switch 5' adaptor carrying 12 random nucleotides introduced a unique molecular identifier onto each TCR beta cDNA molecule. Each sample yielded at least 2.5 million CDR3-containing paired-end reads. First-strand cDNA was synthesized from all RNA with the Mint cDNA synthesis kit, primed by a TRBC-specific oligonucleotide. All cDNA was treated with uracil-DNA glycosylase and then went through a first 18-cycle PCR with the universal primers M1SS and BC2_uni_R. In the paper's pipeline: Each sample was normalized by randomly selecting 1 million high-quality reads, each carrying a distinct molecular identifier. Reads sharing molecular identifiers were discarded rather than binned into consensus sequences. MiTCR, with a Q25 quality threshold and the strictest error-elimination algorithm, was used for CDR3 identification, clonotype clustering and error correction. A nonparametric unseen species model with Euler transformation was used to estimate a lower bound on total TCR beta diversity. TCRdb reprocessed the public reads (quality trimming at Q25 with fastp, clone calling with MiXCR) and kept in-frame beta chains. Entries are consolidated by CDR3 protein sequence, retaining the most common genes and DNA. These V and J calls derive from TCRdb rather than the authors' analysis. Present in this sample are 800,000 to 1,300,000 distinct CDR3 sequences, about 25% of which were seen just once. Of the sample, around 0.7% is held by the ten largest clones.

This clonotype came up a few times. Its antigen has not been determined. No much larger clonotype is one base removed from it; base qualities were not supplied. Separately, the same data were catalogued under a study of T cells of mothers and their children. Drawing on the second study: Nine systemically healthy Caucasian individuals, comprising three mothers and their six children, were included as donors. cDNA synthesis used all of the extracted RNA, with 1.5 ug of RNA in each 15 ul reaction. In the second PCR, sample barcodes and 2-4 random nucleotides were introduced via the M1S primer. Over 9 million TCR beta CDR3 reads came from each mother, compared with around 3 million reads from each child. Thymic selection similarly shapes TCR recombination output in related and unrelated pairs, with minor effect from inherited differences. Related mother-child pairs always showed normalized repertoire overlap that was slightly higher than in unrelated mother-child pairs, though the difference was never significant. With a sensitivity of about 100 clones per million clonotypes, no persistent microchimeric T cell clones were detected. To look for features that set related mother-child pairs apart from unrelated individuals, the researchers ran deep NGS to compare the TCR beta repertoires of mothers and children. Mothers averaged about 40 +/- 4 years of age and children averaged about 10 +/- 4 years. Libraries were sequenced on Illumina HiSeq 2000 with 100+100 nt paired-end reads after adapter ligation with NEBNext reagents. To avoid cross-contamination, the mother libraries and the child libraries were prepared a month apart and sequenced in separate runs. Each donor had between about 450,000 and 2,100,000 distinct TCR beta clonotypes identified. Naive TCR beta clonotypes were estimated from low-frequency clonotypes matched to each donor's FACS-determined naive share, without sorting.

The sequence was collected from a girl aged 2-10 years in good health. The sequencing sample was made of blood.

The DNA sequence is as follows: TGCGCCAGCAGCTTGGCCGCCTCTTCCGCGTACGAGCAGTACTTC. Translated, it gives CASSLAASSAYEQYF. Recombination joined TRBV5-1 with TRBJ2-7; no confident D gene assignment can be made. V is shortened by 0 bases, J by 4 bases, and the region joining them spans 14 bases. Spanning cysteine to phenylalanine, the CDR3 consists of 15 amino acids. Of the read, only the CDR3 DNA is kept; its 45 bases are in frame from base 1. The germline V gene provides CDR1 SGHRS and CDR2 YFSETQ.